This T cell receptor (beta chain) is drawn from a study of cytomegalovirus exposure and HLA in healthy donors. The PCR used 60 Vbeta and 13 Jbeta primers. Clones were sequenced by immunoSEQ multiplex PCR, and TCRdb holds only the in-frame ones, with some missing. The data contain around 96,000 clones, around four fifths of them singletons. On this clone: Its cognate antigen is unknown.

This CDR3 region has 14 residues. The germline CDR1 and CDR2 sequences are SGHRS and YFSETQ. Study results and limitations: Reportedly, fewer N-insertions than the approximately 690-donor mean appeared in an Asian-associated ancestry cluster in a later analysis. Association of a missense DCLRE1C variant with TCR beta V- and J-gene trimming was reported in a later analysis. In an earlier analysis, in some 600 donors, most V segments appeared productive either ~87% or ~30% of the time. The authors listed 150 to 200 TCR beta chains as cytomegalovirus-associated.

The gene calls are TRBV5-1 and TRBJ2-5, with TRBD1 identical over 8 bases. The end of the DNA fits TRBJ2-7 better, so the J call may be wrong. The sequencing input was PBMCs. The sequence came from a man under 40 in good health and CMV-seropositive. Written as DNA, the CDR3 is TGCGCCAGCAGCAACCGACAGGGGTTATACGAGCAGTACTTC. Encoded protein: CASSNRQGLYEQYF.